The entry below gives a single T cell receptor (beta chain) sequence along with its context. Its antigen remains undetermined. No base quality values were provided; no much bigger clone lies one nucleotide off. This sample stems from a study of shared clonotypes between healthy human individuals (dated by TCRdb to the early 2020s). Study-wide context: Two women and a few men aged 18 to 49 years were included in the cohort. For each donor, CD4 naive and CD4 memory were each given three plates, CD8 naive was given two plates, and CD8 memory was given one plate. Per donor, leukapheresis produced somewhere between about 0.8 and 9 billion PBMCs. Blood TCR repertoires of roughly 5 healthy adults were deeply sequenced to estimate repertoire size and the extent of clonotype sharing between individuals. To increase sequencing depth and limit assay-specific biases, different laboratories used diverse techniques to prepare libraries and sequence TCR repertoires. Summary of the overall study and its limitations: Only blood was sampled, and tissue TCR repertoires likely differ from those in blood. Based on pairwise subsampling, the degree of clonotype sharing among donors was expected to be affected by sequencing depth. The genetic and exposure-history diversity represented was limited by the small number of donors. When a few donors were compared, the shared fraction of clonotypes was about 5% for naive CD4, about 4% for naive CD8, 2.3% for memory CD4, and 0.35% to 0.4% for memory CD8. Estimated clonotype richness was generally larger for naive than for memory subsets. Clonotypes shared by all four sorted-subset donors showed higher generation probabilities than non-shared clonotypes. Incomplete sequencing was indicated by rarefaction of sorted-subset datasets, despite the large sequencing depth.

Using the deep immunoSEQ assay, TCR CDR3 regions were amplified from genomic DNA by multiplex PCR. Extracted genomic DNA from each cell subset was distributed evenly across all wells of several immunoSEQ 96-well plates, and each plate was treated as a replicate. For sorted subsets, roughly 0.2 ug genomic DNA, equal to about 30,000 T cell genomes, was loaded into each replicate PCR. Purified libraries were quantified with a Qubit 3.0 fluorometer, sized on a Bioanalyzer 2100, and re-quantified with the KAPA Library Quantification kit. Every immunoSEQ 96-well plate was sequenced on a dedicated single-read 150-cycle Illumina NextSeq 550 flow cell. Regarding the original processing steps: Because the immunoSEQ output included only junctional sequences and no quality scores, the filtering could not be the same as the filtering used for full-length reads. Sequences were annotated with PyIR, a Python wrapper for IgBLAST v1.9, using IMGT germline references to assign V/J genes and CDR3. Reads were filtered out if the reads had weak V/J assignments (E-value above 1e-6), no CDR3, stop codons, out-of-frame junctions, or ambiguous translated residues. V3J clonotypes were defined as sequences sharing the same inferred V gene, J gene, and CDR3 amino acid sequence. Percentage overlap between repertoires was computed as shared unique clonotypes divided by the size of the smaller repertoire. RTK rarefaction, the Chao1 estimator, and Recon v2.1 estimates of unobserved clonotypes were used to assess repertoire richness. OLGA was used to compute generation probabilities for all TCRbeta clonotypes that the gDNA method yielded from a handful of donors. TCRdb holds this immuneACCESS table with in-frame rearrangements only. Some clones are missing; in checked studies, unresolved V genes explain under half, and the rest has no known cause. V, J and clone size are taken as reported in that table, and D and trimming were inferred from the DNA itself. Counted in this sample were roughly 530,000 clones; about 96% of them appeared once. Approximately 0.06% of the sample goes to the ten largest clones.

Donors were healthy HIV-negative adults with no recently reported acute infections or vaccinations. Only Caucasian adults living in Nashville, Tennessee, USA were represented among the donors. CD4+ T cells were enriched by magnetic negative selection, after which naive cells were positively selected on CD45RA and the negative fraction was taken as the memory subset. Blood was obtained by leukapheresis, after which PBMCs were separated by Ficoll-Histopaque density gradient centrifugation and cryopreserved in liquid nitrogen vapor phase. Purity and quantity of every magnetically sorted T cell population were checked by analytical flow cytometry. Genomic DNA was isolated from each sorted fraction and quantified by UV absorbance on a Nanodrop 2000c. The sequence came from a woman under 40 in good health. The sequencing sample was made of naive CD4+ T cells sorted from blood. The cell subset or site label, as the study defines it: CD45RA+ positively selected.

The CDR3 corresponds to CASSLAVREGTDTQYF. The sequence in DNA is TGCGCCAGCAGCTTGGCCGTGCGGGAGGGCACAGATACGCAGTATTTT. Here the chain combines TRBV5-1 and TRBJ2-3; TRBD2 agrees with 8 junctional bases. V loses 0 bases at its end and J loses 1 base; junction bases beyond the gene matches: 4. Including cysteine and phenylalanine, the CDR3 has 16 amino acids. Only the CDR3 DNA stays, 48 bases, in frame from base 1. Taken from the germline V gene, the CDR1 and CDR2 loops are SGHRS and YFSETQ. The full variable domain, completed from the reference TRBV5-1 and TRBJ2-3 proteins outside the CDR3, reads KAGVTQTPRYLIKTRGQQVTLSCSPISGHRSVSWYQQTPGQGLQFLFEYFSETQRNKGNFPGRFSGRQFSNSRSEMNVSTLELGDSALYLCASSLAVREGTDTQYFGPGTRLTVL.